The rows below give T cell receptor beta chains drawn from one sample of a study of T cells in Graves' hyperthyroidism and ophthalmopathy. TCRdb recomputed calls from the multiplex PCR reads with MiXCR, one row per CDR3 protein. The sample has about 610,000 distinct CDR3 sequences; more than 15% are singletons. The sequenced sample was blood. These receptors all stem from a woman in her forties with Graves' ophthalmopathy. Both conserved end residues are trimmed from each CDR3.

TRBJ2-1 TRBV24-1 ATSDGPVGGNEQF
TRBJ2-2 TRBV30 AWRRNGLAGELF
TRBJ2-5 TRBV5-5 ASSLELAGGRETQY
TRBJ1-5 TRBV6-1 ASRSGRQPQH
TRBJ1-5 TRBV20-1 SARDRAGNQPQH
TRBJ1-5 TRBV6-1 ASSEHSYSNQPQH
TRBJ1-1 TRBV19 ASTRPGGVNTEAF
TRBJ2-1 TRBV3-1 ASSRTSGTANEQF
TRBJ2-5 TRBV11-2 ASSLGLLAGGPETQY
TRBJ2-2 TRBV30 AWSLRGELF
TRBJ2-3 TRBV3-1 ASSQDSGRTDTQY
TRBJ2-5 TRBV5-6 ASSLAWSQETQY
TRBJ2-1 TRBV20-1 SARDPRGRDYLYNEQF
TRBJ2-3 TRBV11-1 ASSLSGGSPDTRY
TRBJ2-1 TRBV3-1 ASSPRDRGVDEQF
TRBJ2-5 TRBV5-6 ASSLYLSGGTQY
TRBJ2-3 TRBV3-1 ASSLSDGTDTQY
TRBJ2-7 TRBV5-1 ASSATGNIYEQY
TRBJ1-2 TRBV5-5 ASSLGALEGYT
TRBJ1-1 TRBV28 ASSVTGVTEAF
TRBJ1-5 TRBV6-1 ASSRTGTPNQPQH
TRBJ1-4 TRBV2 ASNGGGRLFNEKLF
TRBJ2-1 TRBV5-1 ASSLIPEGYNEQF
TRBJ1-3 TRBV12-3/TRBV12-4 ASSLVRFSSGNTIY
TRBJ2-5 TRBV11-2 ASSLNLVGPETQY
TRBJ2-1 TRBV6-4 ASSEFREPFYNEQF
TRBJ2-3 TRBV7-8 ASSSLVVSSADTQY
TRBJ2-5 TRBV5-1 ASSLWQGQETQY
TRBJ1-6 TRBV7-6 ASSPQSSYNSPLH
TRBJ2-5 TRBV20-1 SARVAGGPRETQY
TRBJ2-7 TRBV6-1 ASSKAGVYEQY
TRBJ1-3 TRBV6-2/TRBV6-3 ASREGRYSGNTIY
TRBJ2-1 TRBV11-3 ASSFGLYNEQF
TRBJ1-5 TRBV29-1 SVIPSLNQPQH
TRBJ2-3 TRBV15 ATSPFGRDSTDTQY
TRBJ1-1 TRBV28 ASSFPGSEAF
TRBJ2-2 TRBV20-1 SASPRGPNTGELF
TRBJ1-6 TRBV6-2/TRBV6-3 ASRVGGRKVYNSPLH
TRBJ1-6 TRBV12-3/TRBV12-4 ASSQVRGYNSPLH
TRBJ2-3 TRBV10-3 AISPQGDTQY
TRBJ2-5 TRBV3-1 ASSQGTGLGVTQY
TRBJ2-6 TRBV6-1 ASSLLRDSDGPGANVLT
TRBJ2-5 TRBV6-1 ASSTERGGETQY
TRBJ2-6 TRBV20-1 SASDSPSGANVLT
TRBJ2-7 TRBV30 AWSVSPNRAYEQY
TRBJ1-2 TRBV7-9 ASGEGNYGYT
TRBJ1-4 TRBV15 ATSRVRTELRSNEKLF
TRBJ2-3 TRBV6-1 ASQLLALGSTDTQY
TRBJ1-6 TRBV12-3/TRBV12-4 ASTGSYSYNSPLH
TRBJ2-2 TRBV2 ASSAGVRSGELF
TRBJ2-3 TRBV2 ASSDEGGRDTQY
TRBJ2-7 TRBV5-5 ASSSDPVVSGYEQY
TRBJ2-2 TRBV2 ASSQQGEIGELF
TRBJ2-1 TRBV2 ASRGASGRINNEQF
TRBJ2-2 TRBV6-1 ASSPLGDTGELF
TRBJ2-3 TRBV7-9 ASSAPTDTQY